This TCR beta chain originates from a study of T cell changes during pregnancy in multiple sclerosis. Method: immunoSEQ multiplex PCR; TCRdb's copy keeps in-frame clones and lacks some. The data contain 30,000 to 45,000 clones, 91% of them singletons. The CDR3 is 12 amino acids. The germline V gene has CDR1 SNHLY and CDR2 FYNNEI. Trimming took off 8 bases at V and 8 bases at J, with 15 bases between the two ends. This chain joins TRBV2 and TRBJ1-2; D might be TRBD1 (5 bases). The sequence came from a female donor with multiple sclerosis, enrolled in a pregnancy study. The source was CD8+ T cells from peripheral blood mononuclear cells, collected after pregnancy. CDR3 in amino acids: CASLGGFDGYTF. The DNA of the CDR3 is TGTGCCAGCCTGGGGGGATTTGACGGCTACACCTTC.